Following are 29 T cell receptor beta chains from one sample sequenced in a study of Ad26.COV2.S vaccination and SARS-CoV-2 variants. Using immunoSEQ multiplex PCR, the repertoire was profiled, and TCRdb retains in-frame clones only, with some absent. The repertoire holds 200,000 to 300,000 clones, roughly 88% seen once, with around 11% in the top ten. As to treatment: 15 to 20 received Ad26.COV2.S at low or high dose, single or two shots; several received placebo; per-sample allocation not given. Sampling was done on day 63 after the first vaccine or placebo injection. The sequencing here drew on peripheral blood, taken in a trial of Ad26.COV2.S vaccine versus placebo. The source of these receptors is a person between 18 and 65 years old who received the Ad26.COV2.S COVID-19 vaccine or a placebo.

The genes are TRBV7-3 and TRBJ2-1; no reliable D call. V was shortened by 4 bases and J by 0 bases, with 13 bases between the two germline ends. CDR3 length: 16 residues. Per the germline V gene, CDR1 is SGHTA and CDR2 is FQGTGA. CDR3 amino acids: CASSWSGYSSYNEQFF. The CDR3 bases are TGTGCCAGCAGCTGGTCCGGGTACAGCTCCTACAATGAGCAGTTCTTC.

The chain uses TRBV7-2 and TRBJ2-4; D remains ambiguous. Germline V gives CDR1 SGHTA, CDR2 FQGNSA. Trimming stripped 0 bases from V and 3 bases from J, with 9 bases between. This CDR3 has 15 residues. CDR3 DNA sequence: TGTGCCAGCAGCTTAGCCCCAGTGGACAAAAACATTCAGTACTTC. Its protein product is CASSLAPVDKNIQYF. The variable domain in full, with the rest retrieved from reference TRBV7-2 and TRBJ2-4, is GAGVSQSPSNKVTEKGKDVELRCDPISGHTALYWYRQSLGQGLEFLIYFQGNSAPDKSGLPSDRFSAERTGGSVSTLTIQRTQQEDSAVYLCASSLAPVDKNIQYFGAGTRLSVL.

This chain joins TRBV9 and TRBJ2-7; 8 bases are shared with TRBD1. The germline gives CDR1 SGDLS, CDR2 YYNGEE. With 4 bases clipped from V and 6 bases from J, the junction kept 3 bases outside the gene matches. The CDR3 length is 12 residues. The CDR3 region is CASSRTGFEQYF. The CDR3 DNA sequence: TGTGCCAGCAGCAGGACAGGGTTCGAGCAGTACTTC.

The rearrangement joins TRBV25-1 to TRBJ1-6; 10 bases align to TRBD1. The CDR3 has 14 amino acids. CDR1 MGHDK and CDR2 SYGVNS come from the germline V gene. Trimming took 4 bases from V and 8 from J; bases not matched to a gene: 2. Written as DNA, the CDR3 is TGTGCCAGCAGTGCCGGGACAGGGGATTCACCCCTCCACTTT. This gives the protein CASSAGTGDSPLHF. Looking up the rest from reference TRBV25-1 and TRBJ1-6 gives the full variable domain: EADIYQTPRYLVIGTGKKITLECSQTMGHDKMYWYQQDPGMELHLIHYSYGVNSTEKGDLSSESTVSRIRTEHFPLTLESARPSHTSQYLCASSAGTGDSPLHFGNGTRLTVT.

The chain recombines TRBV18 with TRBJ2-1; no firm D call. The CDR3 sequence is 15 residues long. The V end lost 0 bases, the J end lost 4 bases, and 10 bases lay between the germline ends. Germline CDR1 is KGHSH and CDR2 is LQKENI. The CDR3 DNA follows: TGTGCCAGCTCACCACCGGGCGCGTCATACAATGAGCAGTTCTTC. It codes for CASSPPGASYNEQFF. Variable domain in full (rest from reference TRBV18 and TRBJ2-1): NAGVMQNPRHLVRRRGQEARLRCSPMKGHSHVYWYRQLPEEGLKFMVYLQKENIIDESGMPKERFSAEFPKEGPSILRIQQVVRGDSAAYFCASSPPGASYNEQFFGPGTRLTVL.

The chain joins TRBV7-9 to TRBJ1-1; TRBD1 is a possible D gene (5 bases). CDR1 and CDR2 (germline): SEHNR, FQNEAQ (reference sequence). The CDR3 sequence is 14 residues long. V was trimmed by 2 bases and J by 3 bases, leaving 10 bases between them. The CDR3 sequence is CASSLTQGYTEAFF. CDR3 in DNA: TGTGCCAGCAGCTTAACTCAGGGTTACACTGAAGCTTTCTTT.

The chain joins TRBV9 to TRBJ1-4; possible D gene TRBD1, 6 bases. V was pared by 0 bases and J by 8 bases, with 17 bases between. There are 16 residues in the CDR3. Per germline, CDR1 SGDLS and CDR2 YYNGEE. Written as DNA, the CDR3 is TGTGCCAGCAGCGTAGGAGGAGACAGGCGAAGGGAAAAACTGTTTTTT. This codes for CASSVGGDRRREKLFF. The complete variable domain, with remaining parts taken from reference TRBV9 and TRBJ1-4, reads DSGVTQTPKHLITATGQRVTLRCSPRSGDLSVYWYQQSLDQGLQFLIQYYNGEERAKGNILERFSAQQFPDLHSELNLSSLELGDSALYFCASSVGGDRRREKLFFGSGTQLSVL.

For the CDR3, the DNA is TGTGCCAGCAGCCAAAGGATAAGGACGAGGGGATCCTACGAGCAGTACTTC. Protein: CASSQRIRTRGSYEQYF. The chain carries TRBV28 and TRBJ2-7, with D perhaps TRBD1 or TRBD2 (5 bases each). The CDR3 sequence is 17 residues long. Germline loops: CDR1 MDHEN, CDR2 SYDVKM. V was cut by 6 bases and J by 1 base, with 22 bases left in between.

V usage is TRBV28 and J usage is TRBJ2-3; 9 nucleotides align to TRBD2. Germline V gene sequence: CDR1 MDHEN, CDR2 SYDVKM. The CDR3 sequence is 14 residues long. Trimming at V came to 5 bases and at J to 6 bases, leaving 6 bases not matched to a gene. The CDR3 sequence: CASSGSGLADTQYF. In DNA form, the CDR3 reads TGTGCCAGCAGTGGGTCGGGACTAGCCGATACGCAGTATTTT.

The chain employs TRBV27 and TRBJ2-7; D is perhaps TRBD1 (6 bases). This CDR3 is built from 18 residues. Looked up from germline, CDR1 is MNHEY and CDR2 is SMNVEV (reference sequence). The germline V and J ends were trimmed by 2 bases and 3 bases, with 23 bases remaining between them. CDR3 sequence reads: CASSLGSTGLIPYYEQYF. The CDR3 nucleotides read TGTGCCAGCAGTTTAGGAAGCACAGGGTTAATCCCCTACTACGAGCAGTACTTC.

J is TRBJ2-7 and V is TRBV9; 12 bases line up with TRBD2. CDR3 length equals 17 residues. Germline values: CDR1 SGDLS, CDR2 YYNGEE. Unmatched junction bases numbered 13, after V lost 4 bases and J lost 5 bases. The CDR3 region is CASSTGLAGWEGDEQYF. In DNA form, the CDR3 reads TGTGCCAGCAGCACCGGACTAGCGGGATGGGAGGGGGACGAGCAGTACTTC.

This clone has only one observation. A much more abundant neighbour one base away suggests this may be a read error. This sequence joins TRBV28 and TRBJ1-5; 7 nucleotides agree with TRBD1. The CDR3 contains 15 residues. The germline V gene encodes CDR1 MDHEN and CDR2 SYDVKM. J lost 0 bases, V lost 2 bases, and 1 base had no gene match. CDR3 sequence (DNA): TGTGCCAGCAGTTTAAGACAGGGTAGCAATCAGCCCCAGCATTTT. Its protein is CASSLRQGSNQPQHF.

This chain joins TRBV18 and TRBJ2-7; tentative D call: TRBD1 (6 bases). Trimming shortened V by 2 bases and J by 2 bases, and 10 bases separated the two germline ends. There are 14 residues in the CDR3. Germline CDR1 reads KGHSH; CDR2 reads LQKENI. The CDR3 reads CASSPYGQTYEQYF. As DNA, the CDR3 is TGTGCCAGCTCACCATACGGACAGACCTACGAGCAGTACTTC.

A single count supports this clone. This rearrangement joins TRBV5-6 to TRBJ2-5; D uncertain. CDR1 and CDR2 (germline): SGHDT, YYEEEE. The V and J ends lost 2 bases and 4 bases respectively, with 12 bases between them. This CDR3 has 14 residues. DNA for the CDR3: TGTGCCAGCAGCTTCTTCCCCGACCTAGAGACCCAGTACTTC. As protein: CASSFFPDLETQYF.

CDR3 sequence: CASIRGAYNEQFF. In DNA, the CDR3 is TGTGCCAGCATCCGGGGGGCCTACAATGAGCAGTTCTTC. The genes are TRBV12-3 or TRBV12-4 and TRBJ2-1; 7 bases are a match to TRBD2. V gave up 7 bases and J gave up 2 bases; unmatched junction bases: 2. The CDR3 runs 13 residues.

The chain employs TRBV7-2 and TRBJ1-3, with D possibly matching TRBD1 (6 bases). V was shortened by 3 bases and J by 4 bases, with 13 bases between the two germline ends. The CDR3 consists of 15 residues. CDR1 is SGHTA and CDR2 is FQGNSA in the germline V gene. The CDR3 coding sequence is TGTGCCAGCAGCTTGGCCAGGGGTAACGGAAACACCATATATTTT. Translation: CASSLARGNGNTIYF.

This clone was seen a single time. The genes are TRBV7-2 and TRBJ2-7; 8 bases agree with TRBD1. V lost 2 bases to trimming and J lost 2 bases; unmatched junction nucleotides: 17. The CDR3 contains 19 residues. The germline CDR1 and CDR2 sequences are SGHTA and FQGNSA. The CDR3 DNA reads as TGTGCCAGCAGCTTAAAGGGGGGCTACCAGGACAGGGAACCCTACGAGCAGTACTTC. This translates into CASSLKGGYQDREPYEQYF.

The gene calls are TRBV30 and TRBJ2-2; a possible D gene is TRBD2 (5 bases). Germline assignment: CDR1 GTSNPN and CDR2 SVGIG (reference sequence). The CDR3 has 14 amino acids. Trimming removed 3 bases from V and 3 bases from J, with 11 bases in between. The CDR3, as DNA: TGTGCCTGGAGCCGCGGGCTGGACACCGGGGAGCTGTTTTTT. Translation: CAWSRGLDTGELFF. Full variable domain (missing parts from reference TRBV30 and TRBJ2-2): SQTIHQWPATLVQPVGSPLSLECTVEGTSNPNLYWYRQAAGRGLQLLFYSVGIGQISSEVPQNLSASRPQDRQFILSSKKLLLSDSGFYLCAWSRGLDTGELFFGEGSRLTVL.

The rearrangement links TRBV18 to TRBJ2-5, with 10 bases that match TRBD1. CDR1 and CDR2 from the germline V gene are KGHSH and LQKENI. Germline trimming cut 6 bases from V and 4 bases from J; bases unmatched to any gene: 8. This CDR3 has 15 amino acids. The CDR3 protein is CASSYRDRGLETQYF. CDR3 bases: TGTGCCAGCTCCTACCGGGACAGGGGTCTAGAGACCCAGTACTTC. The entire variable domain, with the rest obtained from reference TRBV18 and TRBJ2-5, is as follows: NAGVMQNPRHLVRRRGQEARLRCSPMKGHSHVYWYRQLPEEGLKFMVYLQKENIIDESGMPKERFSAEFPKEGPSILRIQQVVRGDSAAYFCASSYRDRGLETQYFGPGTRLLVL.

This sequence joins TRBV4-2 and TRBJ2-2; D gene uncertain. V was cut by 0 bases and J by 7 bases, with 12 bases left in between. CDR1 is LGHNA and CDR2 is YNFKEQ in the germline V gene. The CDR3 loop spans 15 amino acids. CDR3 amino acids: CASSQESGTGGELFF. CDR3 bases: TGTGCCAGCAGCCAAGAAAGTGGTACGGGCGGGGAGCTGTTTTTT.

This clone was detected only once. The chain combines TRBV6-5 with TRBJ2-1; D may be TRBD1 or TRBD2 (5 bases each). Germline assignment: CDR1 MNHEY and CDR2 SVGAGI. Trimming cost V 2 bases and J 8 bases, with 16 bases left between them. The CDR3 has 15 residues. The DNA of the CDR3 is TGTGCCAGCAGTTACCCGGGTCGGGGCTCGGATGAGCAGTTCTTC. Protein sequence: CASSYPGRGSDEQFF.

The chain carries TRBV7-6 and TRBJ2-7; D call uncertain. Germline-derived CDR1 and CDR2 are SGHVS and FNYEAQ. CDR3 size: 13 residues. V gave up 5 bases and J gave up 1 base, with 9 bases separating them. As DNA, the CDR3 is TGTGCCAGCAGCCCCGGAACATCCTACGAGCAGTACTTC. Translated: CASSPGTSYEQYF.

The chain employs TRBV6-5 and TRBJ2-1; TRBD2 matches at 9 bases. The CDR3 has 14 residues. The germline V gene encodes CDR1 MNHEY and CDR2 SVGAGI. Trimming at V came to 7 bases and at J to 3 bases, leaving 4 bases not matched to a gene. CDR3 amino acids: CASIAGGLYNEQFF. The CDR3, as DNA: TGTGCCAGCATCGCGGGGGGGCTCTACAATGAGCAGTTCTTC.

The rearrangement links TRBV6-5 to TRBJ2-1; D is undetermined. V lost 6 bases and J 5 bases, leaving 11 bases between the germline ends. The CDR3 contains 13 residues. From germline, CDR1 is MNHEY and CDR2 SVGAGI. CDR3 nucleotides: TGTGCCAGCAGCGAGGACCTAGACAATGAGCAGTTCTTC. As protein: CASSEDLDNEQFF.

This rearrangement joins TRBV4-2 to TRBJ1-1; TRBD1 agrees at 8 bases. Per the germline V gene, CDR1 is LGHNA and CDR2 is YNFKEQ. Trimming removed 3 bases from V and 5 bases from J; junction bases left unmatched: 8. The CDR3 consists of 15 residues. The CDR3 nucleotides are TGTGCCAGCAGCCAGGAGCAGGGGGCGAGGACTGAAGCTTTCTTT. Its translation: CASSQEQGARTEAFF.

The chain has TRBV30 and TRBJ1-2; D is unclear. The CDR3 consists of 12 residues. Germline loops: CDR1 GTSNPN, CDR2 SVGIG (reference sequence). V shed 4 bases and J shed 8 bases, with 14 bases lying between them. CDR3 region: CAWTAYSTGYTF. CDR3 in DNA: TGTGCCTGGACAGCTTACTCGACGGGCTACACCTTC.

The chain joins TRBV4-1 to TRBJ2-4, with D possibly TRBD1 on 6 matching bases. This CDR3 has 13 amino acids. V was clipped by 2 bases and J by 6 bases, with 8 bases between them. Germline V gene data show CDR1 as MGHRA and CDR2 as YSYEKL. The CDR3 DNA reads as TGCGCCAGCAGCCAACGAGGGGGAAACATTCAGTACTTC. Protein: CASSQRGGNIQYF.

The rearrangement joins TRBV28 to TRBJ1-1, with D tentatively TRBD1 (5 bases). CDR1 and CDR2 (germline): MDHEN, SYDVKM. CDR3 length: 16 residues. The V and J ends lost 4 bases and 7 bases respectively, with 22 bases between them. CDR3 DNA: TGTGCCAGCAGTTCGTTAATAGGGGAGGGTAGAGGTGAAGCTTTCTTT. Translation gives CASSSLIGEGRGEAFF.

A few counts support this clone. The CDR3 DNA is TGTGCCAGCAGAGCTAGCGGGGGGGTCTACAATGAGCAGTTCTTC. Translating gives CASRASGGVYNEQFF. This chain joins TRBV2 and TRBJ2-1; TRBD2 matches at 12 bases. This CDR3 has 15 residues. Trimming cost V 6 bases and J 3 bases; bases outside gene matches: 3. Germline V gene sequence: CDR1 SNHLY, CDR2 FYNNEI.